Here is one T cell receptor (beta chain) with its context. CDR1 is SGHDN and CDR2 is FVKESK in the germline V gene. The ends were cut back, 4 bases at V and 0 bases at J, with 18 bases in the middle. The CDR3 has 17 amino acids. This entry belongs to a study of blood T cell repertoires in COVID-19. Study information: The analysed material was cDNA or gDNA that came from T cells, B-cell-depleted T cells, or PBMCs.

Participant ages covered roughly 18 to 89 years across 24 US areas. Assay used: immunoSEQ multiplex PCR; TCRdb lists only in-frame clones, some missing. In the table there are 190,000 or so clones, about 88% of which are singletons. The chain joins TRBV14 to TRBJ1-2, with no clear D. This clonotype was obtained from a woman aged 25 to 39 who had been exposed to COVID-19. Specimen: PBMCs or T cells enriched from blood (not recorded which). This chain's CDR3 is CASSLWRTTHPNYGYTF. CDR3 nucleotide sequence: TGTGCCAGCAGCCTCTGGAGAACAACGCATCCTAACTATGGCTACACCTTC. Looking up the rest from reference TRBV14 and TRBJ1-2 gives the full variable domain: EAGVTQFPSHSVIEKGQTVTLRCDPISGHDNLYWYRRVMGKEIKFLLHFVKESKQDESGMPNNRFLAERTGGTYSTLKVQPAELEDSGVYFCASSLWRTTHPNYGYTFGSGTRLTVV.